This TCR beta chain originates from a study of T cells in Graves' hyperthyroidism and ophthalmopathy. From germline, CDR1 is SQVTM and CDR2 ANQGSEA. The CDR3 extends over 14 amino acids. V dropped 6 bases and J dropped 3; count of bases not matched to a gene: 3. TCR beta CDR3 region amplification was performed from RNA transcripts. The HTBI set primed first-round TCR CDR3 RT-PCR. Each CDR3 protein is one row after TCRdb ran MiXCR on the multiplex PCR reads. The sample contains some 800,000 distinct CDR3 sequences, 38% of which appear only once. The chain joins TRBV29-1 to TRBJ2-2; 11 bases are shared with TRBD2. The sample consisted of blood. This sequence was found in a man aged 18 to 29 with Graves' hyperthyroidism. DNA for the CDR3: TGCAGCGTAACTAGCGGGGGCCACACCGGGGAGCTGTTTTTT. It translates to CSVTSGGHTGELFF.